This TCR beta chain was obtained from a study of blood T cell repertoires in COVID-19. Only a few counts were recorded for this clone. The table came from immunoSEQ multiplex PCR; TCRdb's copy has only in-frame clones and leaves some out. Among about 210,000 clones listed, 84% were seen once. The sequence derives from a woman over 75 with COVID-19, enrolled during active disease. The sequenced sample consisted of peripheral blood.

CDR3 bases: TGTGCCAGTAGTATAGGGGCAGGGGGCATCACTGAAGCTTTCTTT. Protein: CASSIGAGGITEAFF. The chain uses TRBV19 and TRBJ1-1, with 8 bases aligning to TRBD1. V was pared by 1 base and J by 4 bases, with 5 bases of the junction left unmatched. This CDR3 is 15 amino acids long. The germline gives CDR1 LNHDA, CDR2 SQIVND (reference sequence).